This TCR beta chain was profiled in a study of tumor and adjacent non-tumor tissue in lung cancer. Study-level background: Stage I to III disease affected over nine men and roughly 5 women aged about 30 to 76.

The CDR3 runs to 14 residues. Germline loops: CDR1 MDHEN, CDR2 SYDVKM. V was clipped by 6 bases and J by 7 bases, with 19 bases between them. This clonotype turned up a few times. A much larger clone lies one base from this, so it may be a read error. Three rounds of nested PCR, following a modified ARM-PCR protocol, produced the TCRbeta library. TCRdb itself ran the multiplex PCR reads through MiXCR, one entry per CDR3 protein. Here the sample spans about 90,000 distinct CDR3 sequences, roughly three quarters being singletons. The template was RNA from unsorted bulk tissue. More than 3 cm separated this lung sample from the edge of the tumor.

The genes are TRBV28 and TRBJ2-7, with TRBD2 as a possible D gene (5 bases). The sample consisted of distant non-tumor lung tissue. The TCR comes from a woman between 50 and 59 years old with non-small cell lung cancer. CDR3 loop: CASSLGKGDREQYF. CDR3 in DNA: TGTGCCAGCAGCCTCGGGAAGGGAGATCGAGAGCAGTACTTC.